This TCR beta chain came from a study of cytomegalovirus exposure and HLA in healthy donors. Regarding this clone: Antigen: not known.

Study conclusions and caveats: As confirmed in vitro, a few CMV-associated chains were specific for CMV antigens. Subsequent analysis showed first-cohort TCR clusters tending to co-occur in more than 90 validation repertoires.

V lost 0 bases and J lost 5, with 8 bases in between. CDR3 length equals 14 residues. Germline V CDR1 and CDR2: SGHNT, YYREEE (reference sequence). This table comes from immunoSEQ multiplex PCR, and its TCRdb copy is limited to in-frame clones, with some not included. The sample lists 200,000 to 300,000 clones, 87% occurring once. Material: PBMCs. V gene TRBV5-4 combines with J gene TRBJ1-4; D uncertain. The sequence came from a man aged 18 to 29 in good health and CMV-seronegative. CDR3 protein: CASSLGPQNEKLFF. The CDR3 coding sequence is TGTGCCAGCAGCTTGGGGCCCCAAAATGAAAAACTGTTTTTT.